This entry lists 6 T cell receptor beta chains sequenced from one sample in a study of T cell repertoires in cytomegalovirus infection. Each CDR3 protein gets one entry after TCRdb re-called the reads with MiXCR. The data contain 300,000 to 400,000 distinct CDR3 sequences, around 18% of them singletons. Sequencing was carried out using PBMCs. These receptors all stem from a human donor in good health (CMV status not recorded). Some clones in this sample may be carry-over from other donors' samples.

This clonotype was seen many times. This chain connects TRBV7-2 to TRBJ1-3; D is undetermined. The CDR3 is made up of 13 amino acids. The ends were cut back, 5 bases at V and 4 bases at J, with 9 bases in the middle. Germline assignment: CDR1 SGHTA and CDR2 FQGNSA. The CDR3 sequence: CASSPRGGNTIYF. The CDR3 nucleotides read TGTGCCAGCAGCCCTAGAGGGGGAAACACCATATATTTT.

The sample holds one count of this clonotype. The CDR3 bases are TGTGCCAGCAGCCTTCCCCAGGGAGCTTTCTTT. As protein: CASSLPQGAFF. This chain connects TRBV7-9 to TRBJ1-1; the D gene is possibly TRBD1 (5 bases). Germline V gene sequence: CDR1 SEHNR, CDR2 FQNEAQ (reference sequence). V shed 5 bases and J shed 10 bases, with 11 bases lying between them. CDR3 size: 11 residues.

This clonotype has only a few counts. The rearrangement uses TRBV20-1 and TRBJ2-7; D possibly corresponds to TRBD1 (5 bases). Trimming took off 0 bases at V and 2 bases at J, with 14 bases between the two ends. The germline CDR1 and CDR2 sequences are DFQATT and SNEGSKA (reference sequence). The CDR3 is 15 amino acids. The CDR3 region has the DNA TGCAGTGCTAGAGATCAGGGCAGGTATACCTACGAGCAGTACTTC. As protein: CSARDQGRYTYEQYF.

In its sample, this clonotype was seen many times. This chain connects TRBV20-1 to TRBJ1-5; no firm D call. Germline V gene lookup returns CDR1 DFQATT and CDR2 SNEGSKA (reference sequence). The CDR3 contains 10 residues. Trimming removed 3 bases at V and 9 bases at J, with 6 bases between. Here the CDR3 reads CSASARPQHF. The CDR3 region has the DNA TGCAGTGCTAGCGCACGGCCCCAGCATTTT.

The rearrangement uses TRBV15 and TRBJ2-3; a weak D match, TRBD1 (7 bases). The CDR3 extends over 15 amino acids. Trimming stripped 5 bases from V and 6 bases from J, with 18 bases between. Germline V gene lookup returns CDR1 LNHNV and CDR2 YYDKDF (reference sequence). The CDR3 here is CATSPSLRDSDTQYF. DNA for the CDR3: TGTGCCACCAGCCCATCCCTGCGGGACAGTGATACGCAGTATTTT.

The chain has TRBV10-3 and TRBJ2-7; D unclear. The ends were cut back, 6 bases at V and 1 base at J, with 13 bases in the middle. Looked up from germline, CDR1 is ENHRY and CDR2 is SYGVKD. This CDR3 spans 14 amino acids. CDR3 DNA sequence: TGTGCCATCAGGGCCTCGGACCTTTCCTACGAGCAGTACTTC. It specifies CAIRASDLSYEQYF.